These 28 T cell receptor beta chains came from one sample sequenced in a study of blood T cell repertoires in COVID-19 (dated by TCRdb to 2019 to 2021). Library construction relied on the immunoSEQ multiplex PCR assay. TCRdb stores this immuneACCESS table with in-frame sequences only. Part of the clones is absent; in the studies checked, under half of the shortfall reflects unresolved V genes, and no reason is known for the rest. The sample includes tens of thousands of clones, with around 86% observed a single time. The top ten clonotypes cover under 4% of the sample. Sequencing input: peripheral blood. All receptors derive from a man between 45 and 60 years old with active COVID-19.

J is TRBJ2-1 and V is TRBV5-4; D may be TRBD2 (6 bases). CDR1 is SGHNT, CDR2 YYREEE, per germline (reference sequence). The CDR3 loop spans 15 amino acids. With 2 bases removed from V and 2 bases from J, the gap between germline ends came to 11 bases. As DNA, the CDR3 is TGTGCCAGCAGCTTTCGCGGGACCGCCTACAATGAGCAGTTCTTC. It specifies CASSFRGTAYNEQFF.

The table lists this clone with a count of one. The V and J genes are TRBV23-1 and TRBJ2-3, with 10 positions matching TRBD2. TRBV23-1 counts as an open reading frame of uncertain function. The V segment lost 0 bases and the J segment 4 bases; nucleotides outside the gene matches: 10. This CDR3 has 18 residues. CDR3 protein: CASSQSLLSGRGSDTQYF. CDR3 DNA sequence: TGCGCCAGCAGTCAATCTCTCCTAAGCGGGAGGGGGTCAGATACGCAGTATTTT.

The CDR3 here is CASSLSGLGTNQPQHF. The CDR3 nucleotides are TGCGCCAGCAGCTTGTCAGGACTGGGGACAAATCAGCCCCAGCATTTT. The chain couples TRBV5-1 to TRBJ1-5; TRBD1 is a possible D gene (6 bases). The ends were cut back, 1 base at V and 4 bases at J, with 15 bases in the middle. The germline V gene has CDR1 SGHRS and CDR2 YFSETQ. CDR3 size: 16 residues.

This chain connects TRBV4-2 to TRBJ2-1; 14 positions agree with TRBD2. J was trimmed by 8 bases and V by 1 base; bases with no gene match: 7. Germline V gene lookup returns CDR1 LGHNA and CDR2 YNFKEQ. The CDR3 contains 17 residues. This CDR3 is CASSQAGLAGGYDEQFF. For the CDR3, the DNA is TGTGCCAGCAGCCAAGCCGGACTAGCGGGAGGTTACGATGAGCAGTTCTTC.

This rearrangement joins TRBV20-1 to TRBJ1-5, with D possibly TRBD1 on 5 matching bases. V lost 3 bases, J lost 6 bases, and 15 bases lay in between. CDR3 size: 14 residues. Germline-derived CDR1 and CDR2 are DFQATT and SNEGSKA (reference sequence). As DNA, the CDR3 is TGCAGTGCTAGTAAGAAGTCAGGGTCTCAGCCCCAGCATTTT. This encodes CSASKKSGSQPQHF.

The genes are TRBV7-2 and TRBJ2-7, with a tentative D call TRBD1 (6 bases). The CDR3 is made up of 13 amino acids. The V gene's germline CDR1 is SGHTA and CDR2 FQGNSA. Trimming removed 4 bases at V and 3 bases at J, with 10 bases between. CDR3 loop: CASSYPGVYEQYF. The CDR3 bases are TGTGCCAGCAGCTACCCAGGGGTCTACGAGCAGTACTTC.

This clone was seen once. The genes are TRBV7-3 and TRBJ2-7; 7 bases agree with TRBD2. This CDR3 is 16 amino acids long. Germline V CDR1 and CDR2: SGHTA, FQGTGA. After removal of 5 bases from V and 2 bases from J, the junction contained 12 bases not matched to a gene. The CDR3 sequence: CASSPSTSRSTYEQYF. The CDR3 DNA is TGTGCCAGCAGCCCTTCGACTAGCCGGTCAACCTACGAGCAGTACTTC.

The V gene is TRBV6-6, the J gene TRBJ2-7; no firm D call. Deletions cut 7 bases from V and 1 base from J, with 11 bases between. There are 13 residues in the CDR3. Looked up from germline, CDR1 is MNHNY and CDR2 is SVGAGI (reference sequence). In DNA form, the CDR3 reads TGTGCCAGCACCAAAGGCGGATCCTACGAGCAGTACTTC. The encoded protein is CASTKGGSYEQYF.

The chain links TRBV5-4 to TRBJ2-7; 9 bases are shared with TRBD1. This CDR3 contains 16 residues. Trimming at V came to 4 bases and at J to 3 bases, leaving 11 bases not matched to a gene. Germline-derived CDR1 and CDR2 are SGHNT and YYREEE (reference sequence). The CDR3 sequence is CASSPVTGGKVYEQYF. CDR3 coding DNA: TGTGCCAGCAGCCCAGTTACAGGGGGCAAAGTCTACGAGCAGTACTTC. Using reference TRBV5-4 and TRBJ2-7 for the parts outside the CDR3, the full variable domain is ETGVTQSPTHLIKTRGQQVTLRCSSQSGHNTVSWYQQALGQGPQFIFQYYREEENGRGNFPPRFSGLQFPNYSSELNVNALELDDSALYLCASSPVTGGKVYEQYFGPGTRLTVT.

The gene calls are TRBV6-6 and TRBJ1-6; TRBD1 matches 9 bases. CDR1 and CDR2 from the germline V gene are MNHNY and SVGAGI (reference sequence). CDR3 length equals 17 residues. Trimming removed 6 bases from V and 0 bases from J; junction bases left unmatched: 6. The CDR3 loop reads CASSRGQGNSYNSPLHF. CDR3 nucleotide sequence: TGTGCCAGCAGCCGAGGACAGGGGAACTCCTATAATTCACCCCTCCACTTT.

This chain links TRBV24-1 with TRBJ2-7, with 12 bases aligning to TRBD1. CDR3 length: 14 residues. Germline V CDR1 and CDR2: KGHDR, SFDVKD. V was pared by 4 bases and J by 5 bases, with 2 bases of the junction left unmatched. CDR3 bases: TGTGCCACCAGTGAGGGACAGGGGGCCGACGAGCAGTACTTC. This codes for CATSEGQGADEQYF.

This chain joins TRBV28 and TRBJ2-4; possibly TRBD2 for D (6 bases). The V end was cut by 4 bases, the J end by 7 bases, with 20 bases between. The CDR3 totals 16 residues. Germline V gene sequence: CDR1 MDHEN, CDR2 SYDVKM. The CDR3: CASSSPRLELMNIQYF. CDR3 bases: TGTGCCAGCAGTTCGCCCAGACTAGAGTTAATGAACATTCAGTACTTC.

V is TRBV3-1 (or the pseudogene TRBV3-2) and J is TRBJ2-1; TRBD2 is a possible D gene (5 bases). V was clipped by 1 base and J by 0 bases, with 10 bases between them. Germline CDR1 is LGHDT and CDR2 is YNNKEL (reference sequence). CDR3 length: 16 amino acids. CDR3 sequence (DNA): TGTGCCAGCAGCCAAGGGCGGGCCAGCTCCTACAATGAGCAGTTCTTC. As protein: CASSQGRASSYNEQFF.

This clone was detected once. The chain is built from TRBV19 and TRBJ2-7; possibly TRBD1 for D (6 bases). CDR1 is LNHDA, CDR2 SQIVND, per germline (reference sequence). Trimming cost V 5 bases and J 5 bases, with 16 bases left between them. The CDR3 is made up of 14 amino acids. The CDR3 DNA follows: TGTGCCAGTAGTCCACAGGGTGTTATCCACGAGCAGTACTTC. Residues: CASSPQGVIHEQYF. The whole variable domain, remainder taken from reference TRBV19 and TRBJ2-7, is DGGITQSPKYLFRKEGQNVTLSCEQNLNHDAMYWYRQDPGQGLRLIYYSQIVNDFQKGDIAEGYSVSREKKESFPLTVTSAQKNPTAFYLCASSPQGVIHEQYFGPGTRLTVT.

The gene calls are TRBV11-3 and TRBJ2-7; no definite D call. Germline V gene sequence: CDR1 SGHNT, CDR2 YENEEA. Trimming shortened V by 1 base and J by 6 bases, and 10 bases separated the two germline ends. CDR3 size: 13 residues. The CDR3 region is CASSLVDRSEQYF. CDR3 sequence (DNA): TGTGCCAGCAGCTTAGTGGATCGGAGCGAGCAGTACTTC.

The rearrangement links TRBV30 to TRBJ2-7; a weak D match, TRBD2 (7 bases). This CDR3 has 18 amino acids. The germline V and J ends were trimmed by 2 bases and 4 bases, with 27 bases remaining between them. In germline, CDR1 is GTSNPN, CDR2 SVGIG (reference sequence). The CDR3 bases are TGTGCCTGGAGTCAAGAGTCAAGGGGGAGGGCCGTCGGGTACGAGCAGTACTTC. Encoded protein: CAWSQESRGRAVGYEQYF.

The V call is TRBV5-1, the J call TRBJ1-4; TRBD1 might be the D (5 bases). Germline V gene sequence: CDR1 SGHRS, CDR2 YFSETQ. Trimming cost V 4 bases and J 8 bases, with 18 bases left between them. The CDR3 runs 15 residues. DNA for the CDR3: TGCGCCAGCAGCGTATTAGGGGCGAAAGGGGAAAAACTGTTTTTT. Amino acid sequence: CASSVLGAKGEKLFF.

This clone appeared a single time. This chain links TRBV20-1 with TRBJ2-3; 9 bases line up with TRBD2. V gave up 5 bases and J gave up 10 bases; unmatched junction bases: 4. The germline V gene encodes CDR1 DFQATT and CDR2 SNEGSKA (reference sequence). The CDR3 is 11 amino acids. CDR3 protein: CSAGLAGPQYF. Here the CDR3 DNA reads TGCAGTGCTGGTCTAGCGGGGCCGCAGTATTTT.

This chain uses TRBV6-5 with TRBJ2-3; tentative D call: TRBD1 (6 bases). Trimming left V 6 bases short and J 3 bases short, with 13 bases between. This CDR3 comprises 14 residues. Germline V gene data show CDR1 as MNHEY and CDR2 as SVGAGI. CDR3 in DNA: TGTGCCAGCAGGACAGGTATGACGACAGATACGCAGTATTTT. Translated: CASRTGMTTDTQYF.

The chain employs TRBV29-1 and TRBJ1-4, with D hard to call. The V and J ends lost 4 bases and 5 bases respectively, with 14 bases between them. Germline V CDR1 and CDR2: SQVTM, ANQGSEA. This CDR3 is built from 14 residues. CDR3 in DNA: TGCAGCGTTGGATATCAGAGAGGGAATGAAAAACTGTTTTTT. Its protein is CSVGYQRGNEKLFF. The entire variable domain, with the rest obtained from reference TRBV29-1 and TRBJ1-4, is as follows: SAVISQKPSRDICQRGTSLTIQCQVDSQVTMMFWYRQQPGQSLTLIATANQGSEATYESGFVIDKFPISRPNLTFSTLTVSNMSPEDSSIYLCSVGYQRGNEKLFFGSGTQLSVL.

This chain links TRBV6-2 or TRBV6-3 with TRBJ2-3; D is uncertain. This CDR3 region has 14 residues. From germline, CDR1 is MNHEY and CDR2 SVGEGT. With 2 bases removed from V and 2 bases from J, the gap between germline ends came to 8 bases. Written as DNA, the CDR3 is TGTGCCAGCAGTTACCCTAGAGCCACAGATACGCAGTATTTT. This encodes CASSYPRATDTQYF.

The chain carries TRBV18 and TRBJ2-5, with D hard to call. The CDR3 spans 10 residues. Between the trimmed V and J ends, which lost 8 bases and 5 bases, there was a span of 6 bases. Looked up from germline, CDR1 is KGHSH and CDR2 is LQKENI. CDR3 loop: CASRRETQYF. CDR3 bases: TGTGCCAGCCGCCGGGAGACCCAGTACTTC. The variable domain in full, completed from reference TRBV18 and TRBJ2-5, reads NAGVMQNPRHLVRRRGQEARLRCSPMKGHSHVYWYRQLPEEGLKFMVYLQKENIIDESGMPKERFSAEFPKEGPSILRIQQVVRGDSAAYFCASRRETQYFGPGTRLLVL.

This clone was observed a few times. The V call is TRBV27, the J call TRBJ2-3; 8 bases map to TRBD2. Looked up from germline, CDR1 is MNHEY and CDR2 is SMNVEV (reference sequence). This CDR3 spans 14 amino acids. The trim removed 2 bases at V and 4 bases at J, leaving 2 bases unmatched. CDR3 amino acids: CASSLAGGPDTQYF. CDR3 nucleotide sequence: TGTGCCAGCAGTTTAGCGGGAGGACCAGATACGCAGTATTTT.

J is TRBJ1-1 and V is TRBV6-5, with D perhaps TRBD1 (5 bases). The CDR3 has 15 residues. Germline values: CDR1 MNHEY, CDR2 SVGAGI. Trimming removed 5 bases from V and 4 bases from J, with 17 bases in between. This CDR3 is CASSPLGAAGTEAFF. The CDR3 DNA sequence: TGTGCCAGCAGTCCCCTCGGGGCAGCGGGCACTGAAGCTTTCTTT.

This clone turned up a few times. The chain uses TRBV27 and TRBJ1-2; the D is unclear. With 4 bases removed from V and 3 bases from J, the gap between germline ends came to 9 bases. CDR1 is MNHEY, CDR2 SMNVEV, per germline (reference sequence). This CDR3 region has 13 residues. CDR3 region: CASSSQAYYGYTF. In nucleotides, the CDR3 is TGTGCCAGCAGTTCTCAGGCTTACTATGGCTACACCTTC.

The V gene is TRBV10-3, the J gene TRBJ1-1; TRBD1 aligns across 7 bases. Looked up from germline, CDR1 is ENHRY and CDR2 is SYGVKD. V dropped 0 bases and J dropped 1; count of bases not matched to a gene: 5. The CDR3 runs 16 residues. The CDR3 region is CAISESRGPTNTEAFF. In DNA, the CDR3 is TGTGCCATCAGTGAGTCGAGGGGGCCCACGAACACTGAAGCTTTCTTT.

CDR3 nucleotides: TGTGCCAGCAGTGGGCCAGGGTCAGGTGAGCAGTTCTTC. This encodes CASSGPGSGEQFF. The V call is TRBV6-4, the J call TRBJ2-1; possible D gene TRBD1, 5 bases. This CDR3 has 13 residues. The V end was cut by 4 bases, the J end by 9 bases, with 13 bases between. Germline V gene data show CDR1 as MRHNA and CDR2 as SNTAGT.

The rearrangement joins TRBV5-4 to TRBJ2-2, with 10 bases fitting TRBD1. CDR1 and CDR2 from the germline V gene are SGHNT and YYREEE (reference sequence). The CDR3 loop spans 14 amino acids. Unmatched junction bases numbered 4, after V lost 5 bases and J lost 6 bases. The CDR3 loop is CASSHDRGPGELFF. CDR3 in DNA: TGTGCCAGCAGTCATGACAGGGGGCCCGGGGAGCTGTTTTTT.